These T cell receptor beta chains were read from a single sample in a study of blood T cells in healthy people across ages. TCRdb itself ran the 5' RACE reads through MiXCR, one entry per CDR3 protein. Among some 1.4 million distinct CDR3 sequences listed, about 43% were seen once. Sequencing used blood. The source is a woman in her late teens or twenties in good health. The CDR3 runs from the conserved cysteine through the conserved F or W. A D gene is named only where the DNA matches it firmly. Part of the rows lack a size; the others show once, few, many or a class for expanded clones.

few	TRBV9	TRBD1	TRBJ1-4	CASSQTARPGQGGEKLFF	TGTGCCAGCAGCCAAACCGCCCGCCCGGGACAGGGGGGAGAAAAACTGTTTTTT
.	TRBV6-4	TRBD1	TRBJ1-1	CASSDSTGMGTEAFF	TGTGCCAGCAGTGACTCGACAGGGATGGGCACTGAAGCTTTCTTT
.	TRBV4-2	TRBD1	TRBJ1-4	CASLPRTGGRGNEKLFF	TGTGCCAGCCTTCCGAGGACAGGGGGCAGGGGGAATGAAAAACTGTTTTTT
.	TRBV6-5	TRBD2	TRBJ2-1	CASSPSSGGAVGEQFF	TGTGCCAGCAGTCCCTCTAGCGGGGGGGCCGTAGGTGAGCAGTTCTTC
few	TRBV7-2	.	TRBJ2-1	CASSLDPGLYNEQFF	TGTGCCAGCAGCTTAGACCCGGGTCTCTACAATGAGCAGTTCTTC
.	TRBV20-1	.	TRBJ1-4	CSVRQGGEKLFF	TGCAGTGTGAGGCAGGGTGGAGAAAAACTGTTTTTT
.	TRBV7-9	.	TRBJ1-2	CASSFPLLEGGYTF	TGTGCCAGCAGCTTCCCCCTTCTCGAGGGCGGCTACACCTTC
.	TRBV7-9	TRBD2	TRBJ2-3	CASSPRTSGIVDTQYF	TGTGCCAGCAGCCCCCGGACTAGCGGGATTGTAGATACGCAGTATTTT
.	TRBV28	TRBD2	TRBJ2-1	CASSLLSLAGEIQLDEQFF	TGTGCCAGCAGTTTATTATCCCTAGCGGGGGAAATTCAACTGGATGAGCAGTTCTTC
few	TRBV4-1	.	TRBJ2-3	CASSQAPDRANTDTQYF	TGCGCCAGCAGCCAAGCTCCGGATCGGGCTAACACAGATACGCAGTATTTT
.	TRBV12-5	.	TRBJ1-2	CASAPDSLPIYGYTF	TGTGCTAGTGCCCCCGACAGCCTGCCGATCTATGGCTACACCTTC
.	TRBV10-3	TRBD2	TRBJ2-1	CAISVALAGVANEQFF	TGTGCCATCAGTGTAGCGCTAGCGGGGGTCGCTAATGAGCAGTTCTTC
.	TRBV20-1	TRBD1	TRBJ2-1	CSARDGTAEQFF	TGCAGTGCTAGAGATGGGACAGCCGAGCAGTTCTTC
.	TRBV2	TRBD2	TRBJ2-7	CASSEALAGDLSYEQYF	TGTGCCAGCAGTGAAGCGCTAGCGGGGGACCTAAGCTACGAGCAGTACTTC
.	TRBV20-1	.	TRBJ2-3	CSAPGPPGGTQYF	TGCAGTGCCCCCGGTCCCCCCGGAGGTACGCAGTATTTT
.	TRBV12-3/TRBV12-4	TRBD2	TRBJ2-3	CASSFGDGRGTDTQYF	TGTGCCAGCAGTTTTGGCGACGGGAGGGGCACAGATACGCAGTATTTT
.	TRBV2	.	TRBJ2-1	CASSDPSESSYNEQFF	TGTGCCAGCAGTGATCCTAGCGAGAGCTCCTACAATGAGCAGTTCTTC
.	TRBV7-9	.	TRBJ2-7	CASSLGRQGGSYEQYF	TGTGCCAGCAGCTTGGGGCGGCAGGGGGGATCCTACGAGCAGTACTTC
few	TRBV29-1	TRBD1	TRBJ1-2	CSVGDSPSRGYTF	TGCAGCGTTGGGGACAGTCCCTCCCGTGGCTACACCTTC
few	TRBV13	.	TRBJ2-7	CASSRGGAGYEQYF	TGTGCCAGCAGTAGAGGAGGGGCAGGCTACGAGCAGTACTTC
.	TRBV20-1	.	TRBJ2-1	CSARPGASLDEQFF	TGCAGTGCTAGGCCCGGGGCCTCCTTGGATGAGCAGTTCTTC
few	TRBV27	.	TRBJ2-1	CASRVYDEQFF	TGTGCCAGCAGGGTGTACGATGAGCAGTTCTTC
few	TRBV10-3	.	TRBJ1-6	CAISESAPSNSPLHF	TGTGCCATCAGTGAGTCGGCTCCCTCCAATTCACCCCTCCACTTT
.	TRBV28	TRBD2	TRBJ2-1	CASGFHPSGGIYNEQFF	TGTGCCAGCGGTTTCCACCCTAGCGGGGGAATTTACAATGAGCAGTTCTTC
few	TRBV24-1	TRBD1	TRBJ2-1	CATSDLLGGRPNEQFF	TGTGCCACCAGTGATTTACTAGGGGGCCGGCCCAATGAGCAGTTCTTC
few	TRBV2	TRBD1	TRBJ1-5	CASSQGDSYQPQHF	TGTGCCAGCAGTCAAGGGGACAGCTATCAGCCCCAGCATTTT
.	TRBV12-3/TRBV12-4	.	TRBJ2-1	CASSLGQRVGQFF	TGTGCCAGCAGTTTAGGACAGCGGGTCGGGCAGTTCTTC